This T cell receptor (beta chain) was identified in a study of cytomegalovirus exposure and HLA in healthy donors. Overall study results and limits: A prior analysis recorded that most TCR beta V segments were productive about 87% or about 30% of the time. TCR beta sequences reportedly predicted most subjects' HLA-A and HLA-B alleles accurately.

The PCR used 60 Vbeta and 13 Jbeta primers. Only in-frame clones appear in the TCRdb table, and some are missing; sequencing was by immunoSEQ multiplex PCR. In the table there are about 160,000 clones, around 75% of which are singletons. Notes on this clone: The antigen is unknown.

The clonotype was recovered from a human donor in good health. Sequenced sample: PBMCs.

The CDR3 coding sequence is TGTGCCAGCAGCTTAGGGGACGGGGGGGCCGTAGATACGCAGTATTTT. As protein: CASSLGDGGAVDTQYF. J is TRBJ2-3 and V is TRBV11-3, with 8 bases that match TRBD2. The CDR3 is 16 amino acids. The J segment lost 5 bases and the V segment lost 1 base, leaving 8 bases of the junction unmatched. CDR1 and CDR2 (germline): SGHNT, YENEEA. Filled out from reference TRBV11-3 and TRBJ2-3, the complete variable domain reads EAGVVQSPRYKIIEKKQPVAFWCNPISGHNTLYWYLQNLGQGPELLIRYENEEAVDDSQLPKDRFSAERLKGVDSTLKIQPAELGDSAVYLCASSLGDGGAVDTQYFGPGTRLTVL.